These 25 T cell receptor beta chains share one sample of origin, sequenced in a study of cytomegalovirus exposure and HLA in healthy donors. Method: immunoSEQ multiplex PCR; TCRdb's copy keeps in-frame clones and lacks some. In the table there are about 120,000 clones, about nine tenths of which are singletons. Input material: PBMCs. The receptors originated from a woman in her late teens or twenties in good health and CMV-seronegative.

The V call is TRBV7-8, the J call TRBJ1-3; D remains unclear. Trimming pared 2 bases from V and 8 bases from J, leaving 10 bases between. This CDR3 spans 13 amino acids. CDR1 SGHVS and CDR2 FQNEAQ come from the germline V gene. DNA for the CDR3: TGTGCCAGCAGCTTATCTCCGGAGGACACCATATATTTT. It yields the protein CASSLSPEDTIYF.

V gene TRBV9 combines with J gene TRBJ2-7; 9 nucleotides align to TRBD2. V lost 0 bases to trimming and J lost 6 bases; unmatched junction nucleotides: 4. Per germline, CDR1 SGDLS and CDR2 YYNGEE. CDR3 size: 14 residues. The DNA of the CDR3 is TGTGCCAGCAGCGTAGTTAGCGGGAGTCGCGAGCAGTACTTC. Translating gives CASSVVSGSREQYF. The full variable domain, its missing parts supplied by reference TRBV9 and TRBJ2-7, is DSGVTQTPKHLITATGQRVTLRCSPRSGDLSVYWYQQSLDQGLQFLIQYYNGEERAKGNILERFSAQQFPDLHSELNLSSLELGDSALYFCASSVVSGSREQYFGPGTRLTVT.

The chain links TRBV7-2 to TRBJ2-3, with TRBD1 identical over 8 bases. CDR3 length: 16 amino acids. Germline-derived CDR1 and CDR2 are SGHTA and FQGNSA. Trimming cost V 0 bases and J 3 bases; bases outside gene matches: 5. DNA for the CDR3: TGTGCCAGCAGCTTAGCGCTGGACAGGGTAACAGATACGCAGTATTTT. It encodes CASSLALDRVTDTQYF.

This chain uses TRBV12-5 with TRBJ1-4; D unclear. V was shortened by 11 bases and J by 0 bases, with 16 bases between the two germline ends. Germline V gene lookup returns CDR1 LGHNT and CDR2 FRNRAP. The CDR3 is 15 residues long. The CDR3 DNA reads TGTGCTGTCGTGAGGGTCGGGACAACTAATGAAAAACTGTTTTTT. Amino acids: CAVVRVGTTNEKLFF. The full variable domain, completed using reference TRBV12-5 and TRBJ1-4, is DARVTQTPRHKVTEMGQEVTMRCQPILGHNTVFWYRQTMMQGLELLAYFRNRAPLDDSGMPKDRFSAEMPDATLATLKIQPSEPRDSAVYFCAVVRVGTTNEKLFFGSGTQLSVL.

This chain links TRBV2 with TRBJ2-7; 13 positions agree with TRBD2. This CDR3 spans 17 amino acids. CDR1 is SNHLY, CDR2 FYNNEI, per germline. V shed 5 bases, J shed 4 bases, and the junction held 11 bases outside the gene matches. CDR3 sequence (DNA): TGTGCCAGCAGTCTGGGACTAGCGGGAAGGTTGTCGTACGAGCAGTACTTC. This translates into CASSLGLAGRLSYEQYF.

The rearrangement links TRBV30 to TRBJ2-7, with a possible D match to TRBD2 (6 bases). The V and J ends lost 7 bases and 3 bases respectively, with 16 bases between them. The V gene's germline CDR1 is GTSNPN and CDR2 SVGIG (reference sequence). The CDR3 length is 13 residues. The CDR3 DNA sequence: TGTGCCTCGCGAGAGGGACTCAGCTACGAGCAGTACTTC. Protein sequence: CASREGLSYEQYF. The whole variable domain, remainder taken from reference TRBV30 and TRBJ2-7, is SQTIHQWPATLVQPVGSPLSLECTVEGTSNPNLYWYRQAAGRGLQLLFYSVGIGQISSEVPQNLSASRPQDRQFILSSKKLLLSDSGFYLCASREGLSYEQYFGPGTRLTVT.

The rearrangement uses TRBV4-1 and TRBJ2-1, with 7 bases matching TRBD1. Germline V CDR1 and CDR2: MGHRA, YSYEKL. Trimming removed 2 bases from V and 0 bases from J; junction bases left unmatched: 10. The CDR3 runs 18 residues. CDR3 coding DNA: TGCGCCAGCAGCCAATTCAGTACAGGGGTCGGCTCCTACAATGAGCAGTTCTTC. Its protein product is CASSQFSTGVGSYNEQFF.

This chain uses TRBV7-9 with TRBJ1-1; D perhaps matches TRBD1 (6 bases). The ends were cut back, 5 bases at V and 5 bases at J, with 12 bases in the middle. This CDR3 has 13 amino acids. Germline V CDR1 and CDR2: SEHNR, FQNEAQ (reference sequence). CDR3: CASSITTGTEAFF. The CDR3 region has the DNA TGTGCCAGCAGCATAACCACAGGGACTGAAGCTTTCTTT.

The chain carries TRBV5-4 and TRBJ2-1; 7 bases are shared with TRBD2. Unmatched junction bases numbered 5, after V lost 3 bases and J lost 2 bases. The CDR3 extends over 15 amino acids. Germline assignment: CDR1 SGHNT and CDR2 YYREEE (reference sequence). This CDR3 reads CASSSAGEPYNEQFF. CDR3 DNA: TGTGCCAGCAGCTCGGCGGGAGAACCCTACAATGAGCAGTTCTTC.

The V call is TRBV6-1, the J call TRBJ2-2, with TRBD2 identical over 10 bases. This CDR3 region has 17 residues. The V gene end was trimmed by 2 bases and the J gene end by 1 base; junction bases not matched to a gene: 4. Germline values: CDR1 MNHNS, CDR2 SASEGT. DNA for the CDR3: TGTGCCAGCAGTGAACCCCGACTAGCGGGGAACACCGGGGAGCTGTTTTTT. Amino acid sequence: CASSEPRLAGNTGELFF.

This chain links TRBV11-3 with TRBJ2-1; D is perhaps TRBD1 (5 bases). Germline V gene data show CDR1 as SGHNT and CDR2 as YENEEA. The CDR3 consists of 16 residues. The V gene lost 5 bases and the J gene lost 5 bases, with 19 bases spanning the gap. The CDR3 loop is CASSHMTDSGHNEQFF. The CDR3 DNA sequence: TGTGCCAGCAGCCACATGACAGACTCCGGACACAATGAGCAGTTCTTC.

This sequence joins TRBV11-3 and TRBJ1-5; 9 bases fit TRBD1. The CDR3 is 13 residues long. Germline lookup yields CDR1 SGHNT and CDR2 YENEEA. The trim removed 5 bases at V and 7 bases at J, leaving 3 bases unmatched. The CDR3 spells CASSPTGGQPQHF. CDR3 bases: TGTGCCAGCAGCCCGACAGGGGGGCAGCCCCAGCATTTT.

The chain recombines TRBV18 with TRBJ2-3; D perhaps matches TRBD1 (6 bases). The CDR3 spans 15 residues. The germline CDR1 and CDR2 sequences are KGHSH and LQKENI. Trimming took 6 bases from V and 2 from J, leaving 15 bases between them. CDR3 DNA: TGTGCCAGCTCGACAACCAGGGGCGCCACAGATACGCAGTATTTT. This sequence encodes CASSTTRGATDTQYF.

In DNA, the CDR3 is TGTGCCTGGAGTGTGGAACTAGCGGGAGGGCCAAATGAGCAGTTCTTC. Its protein is CAWSVELAGGPNEQFF. This chain joins TRBV30 and TRBJ2-1; 13 bases match TRBD2. The V gene's germline CDR1 is GTSNPN and CDR2 SVGIG (reference sequence). The CDR3 length is 16 residues. J lost 7 bases, V lost 0 bases, and 6 bases had no gene match. Filled out from reference TRBV30 and TRBJ2-1, the complete variable domain reads SQTIHQWPATLVQPVGSPLSLECTVEGTSNPNLYWYRQAAGRGLQLLFYSVGIGQISSEVPQNLSASRPQDRQFILSSKKLLLSDSGFYLCAWSVELAGGPNEQFFGPGTRLTVL.

The V gene is TRBV19, the J gene TRBJ1-2, with a weak D call TRBD1 (5 bases). The CDR3 is 17 amino acids. Trimming took 5 bases from V and 6 from J, leaving 25 bases between them. Per the germline V gene, CDR1 is LNHDA and CDR2 is SQIVND (reference sequence). The CDR3: CASSFWTIRRGNNGYTF. CDR3 bases: TGTGCCAGTAGTTTTTGGACAATCCGAAGGGGAAACAATGGCTACACCTTC.

The CDR3 is CASSNSGTEAFF. The CDR3 nucleotides read TGTGCCAGCAGCAACAGCGGCACTGAAGCTTTCTTT. The chain links TRBV13 to TRBJ1-1; D not certain. Germline V gene data show CDR1 as PRHDT and CDR2 as FYEKMQ (reference sequence). The V end was cut by 5 bases, the J end by 4 bases, with 8 bases between. The CDR3 runs to 12 residues.

This clone was seen a few times. The genes are TRBV28 and TRBJ2-7; D is possibly TRBD1 (5 bases). Trimming pared 11 bases from V and 2 bases from J, leaving 13 bases between. Germline loops: CDR1 MDHEN, CDR2 SYDVKM. This CDR3 region has 12 residues. This chain's CDR3 is CAATDSTYEQYF. The CDR3, as DNA: TGTGCCGCGACAGACTCGACCTACGAGCAGTACTTC. Combining the CDR3 with reference TRBV28 and TRBJ2-7 gives the whole variable domain DVKVTQSSRYLVKRTGEKVFLECVQDMDHENMFWYRQDPGLGLRLIYFSYDVKMKEKGDIPEGYSVSREKKERFSLILESASTNQTSMYLCAATDSTYEQYFGPGTRLTVT.

There are a few counts of this clone. The chain links TRBV11-3 to TRBJ1-4; D unresolved. Germline lookup yields CDR1 SGHNT and CDR2 YENEEA. The ends were cut back, 1 base at V and 8 bases at J, with 14 bases in the middle. The CDR3 runs to 15 residues. In DNA, the CDR3 is TGTGCCAGCAGCTTAGCCTCGCAGGATGGAGAAAAACTGTTTTTT. Amino acids: CASSLASQDGEKLFF.

The rearrangement uses TRBV5-1 and TRBJ2-5; 8 bases align to TRBD1. J was trimmed by 4 bases and V by 3 bases; bases with no gene match: 2. Per germline, CDR1 SGHRS and CDR2 YFSETQ. This CDR3 comprises 13 residues. CDR3: CASSSTGAETQYF. The CDR3 DNA follows: TGCGCCAGCAGCTCGACAGGGGCAGAGACCCAGTACTTC.

V gene TRBV7-6 combines with J gene TRBJ2-7; weak D call: TRBD1 (6 bases). The CDR3 runs to 14 residues. Germline-derived CDR1 and CDR2 are SGHVS and FNYEAQ. V was pared by 0 bases and J by 0 bases, with 6 bases between. In DNA, the CDR3 is TGTGCCAGCAGCTTAGCGGACAGCTCCTACGAGCAGTACTTC. This sequence encodes CASSLADSSYEQYF.

This chain joins TRBV7-6 and TRBJ1-1; D gene unclear. Trimming stripped 1 base from V and 1 base from J, with 4 bases between. There are 13 residues in the CDR3. CDR1 is SGHVS, CDR2 FNYEAQ, per germline. CDR3: CASSLDTNTEAFF. In DNA, the CDR3 is TGTGCCAGCAGCTTAGACACGAACACTGAAGCTTTCTTT.

This clone has a single count. The chain combines TRBV27 with TRBJ1-4; tentative D call: TRBD1 (5 bases). V was trimmed by 6 bases and J by 13 bases, leaving 18 bases between them. The germline V gene has CDR1 MNHEY and CDR2 SMNVEV (reference sequence). CDR3 size: 13 residues. The DNA of the CDR3 is TGTGCCAGCAGCGTGACGGGGACGGGGGGACTGTTTTTT. Its protein is CASSVTGTGGLFF. Full variable domain (remainder filled in from reference TRBV27 and TRBJ1-4): EAQVTQNPRYLITVTGKKLTVTCSQNMNHEYMSWYRQDPGLGLRQIYYSMNVEVTDKGDVPEGYKVSRKEKRNFPLILESPSPNQTSLYFCASSVTGTGGLFFGSGTQLSVL.

This clone was recorded once. This chain connects TRBV4-1 to TRBJ2-7; D is uncertain. Germline CDR1 and CDR2: MGHRA and YSYEKL. The CDR3 totals 15 residues. V shed 3 bases and J shed 3 bases, with 15 bases lying between them. The CDR3 reads CASSHKISGHYEQYF. The CDR3 DNA sequence: TGCGCCAGCAGCCACAAGATATCAGGCCACTACGAGCAGTACTTC.

The chain uses TRBV4-1 and TRBJ2-1; 9 bases are a match to TRBD2. Germline V gene sequence: CDR1 MGHRA, CDR2 YSYEKL. This CDR3 contains 17 residues. J was trimmed by 0 bases and V by 3 bases; bases with no gene match: 6. The CDR3 region has the DNA TGCGCCAGCAGCCACAATAGCGGGAGCAACTCCTACAATGAGCAGTTCTTC. Translation: CASSHNSGSNSYNEQFF.

This clone has just one count. This chain joins TRBV4-1 and TRBJ2-7; 7 bases match TRBD1. The CDR3 length is 15 residues. The germline V gene has CDR1 MGHRA and CDR2 YSYEKL. With V trimmed by 0 bases and J by 2 bases, 4 bases remained unmatched. The CDR3 loop reads CASSQDWTGTYEQYF. In DNA, the CDR3 is TGCGCCAGCAGCCAAGACTGGACAGGAACCTACGAGCAGTACTTC.